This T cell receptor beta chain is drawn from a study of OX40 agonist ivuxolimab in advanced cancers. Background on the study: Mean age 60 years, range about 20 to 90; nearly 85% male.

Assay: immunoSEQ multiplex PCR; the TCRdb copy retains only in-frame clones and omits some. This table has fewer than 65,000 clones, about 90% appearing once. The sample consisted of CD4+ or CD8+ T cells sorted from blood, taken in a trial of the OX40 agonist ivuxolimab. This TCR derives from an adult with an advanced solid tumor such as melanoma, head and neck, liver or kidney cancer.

CDR3 sequence reads: CASSSERGLRGASTDTQYF. As DNA, the CDR3 is TGTGCCAGCAGCTCCGAAAGGGGGTTAAGGGGAGCTAGCACAGATACGCAGTATTTT. This sequence joins TRBV7-9 and TRBJ2-3, with D perhaps TRBD1 (6 bases). Trimming took 4 bases from V and 0 from J, leaving 23 bases between them. Per germline, CDR1 SEHNR and CDR2 FQNEAQ (reference sequence). CDR3 size: 19 residues.